These T cell receptor beta chains were read from a single sample in a study of beta chain features in type 1 diabetes. Sequenced by immunoSEQ multiplex PCR; TCRdb stores in-frame clones only, minus some. The data contain around 330,000 clones, approximately 10% of them singletons. The sequencing sample was made of naive CD4+ T cells from blood. These receptors were collected from a woman in her twenties or thirties in good health. The CDR3 runs from the conserved cysteine through the conserved F or W. D genes are given only for firm matches. Not every row has a clone size; where given, it reads once, few, many or a size class.

j_call v_call clone_size d_call cdr3_aa cdr3_nt
TRBJ2-5 TRBV30 NA NA CAWSDGSWETQYF TGTGCCTGGAGTGACGGGAGTTGGGAGACCCAGTACTTC
TRBJ2-1 TRBV5-4 few TRBD2 CASSLGSGRGYNEQFF TGTGCCAGCAGCTTGGGTAGCGGGAGGGGATACAATGAGCAGTTCTTC
TRBJ2-4 TRBV14 few NA CASSPGMLNIQYF TGTGCCAGCAGCCCGGGGATGCTAAACATTCAGTACTTC
TRBJ2-7 TRBV27 few NA CASSGLKWDNNYEQYF TGTGCCAGCAGTGGGCTGAAATGGGACAACAACTACGAGCAGTACTTC
TRBJ2-1 TRBV18 few TRBD1 CASSPDRDEQFF TGTGCCAGCTCACCAGACAGGGACGAGCAGTTCTTC
TRBJ1-5 TRBV6-4 NA NA CASSDSMARYSNQPQHF TGTGCCAGCAGTGACTCGATGGCTAGGTATAGCAATCAGCCCCAGCATTTT
TRBJ1-2 TRBV5-4 few TRBD1 CASSVRDRAQYGYTF TGTGCCAGCAGCGTCCGGGACAGGGCACAATATGGCTACACCTTC
TRBJ2-4 TRBV4-3 few NA CASSQGRLAKNIQYF TGCGCCAGCAGCCAAGGGAGACTAGCCAAAAACATTCAGTACTTC
TRBJ2-5 TRBV4-2 few TRBD1 CASSQESDRGVGETQYF TGTGCCAGCAGCCAAGAATCTGACAGGGGCGTCGGAGAGACCCAGTACTTC
TRBJ2-7 TRBV5-1 NA NA CASSGSLEEQYF TGCGCCAGCAGCGGGAGCCTCGAGGAGCAGTACTTC
TRBJ2-5 TRBV13 few TRBD1 CASSSYRGSGETQYF TGTGCCAGCAGCTCATACAGGGGGTCGGGAGAGACCCAGTACTTC
TRBJ2-1 TRBV18 NA NA CASSPDSYNEQFF TGTGCCAGCTCACCCGACAGCTACAATGAGCAGTTCTTC
TRBJ1-2 TRBV5-1 few TRBD1 CASSLAVSGTGYGYTF TGCGCCAGCAGCTTGGCCGTTTCTGGGACAGGATATGGCTACACCTTC
TRBJ2-3 TRBV29-1 NA NA CSVAGAGGTDTQYF TGCAGCGTAGCCGGGGCCGGAGGGACAGATACGCAGTATTTT
TRBJ2-7 TRBV29-1 few NA CSVSDSPNYEQYF TGCAGCGTTAGTGATAGCCCCAACTACGAGCAGTACTTC
TRBJ1-1 TRBV29-1 few NA CSVEDWAGRNTEAFF TGCAGCGTTGAAGATTGGGCGGGCAGAAACACTGAAGCTTTCTTT
TRBJ2-7 TRBV6-1 few NA CASSEPHQGLYEQYF TGTGCCAGCAGTGAACCTCATCAGGGGCTCTACGAGCAGTACTTC
TRBJ2-2 TRBV7-2 few NA CASSTDGGGELFF TGTGCCAGCAGCACCGACGGGGGCGGGGAGCTGTTTTTT
TRBJ2-3 TRBV4-2 few TRBD1 CASSLGDRVFTSTDTQYF TGTGCCAGCAGCCTCGGGGACAGGGTTTTCACTAGCACAGATACGCAGTATTTT
TRBJ1-2 TRBV9 NA NA CASSVSTDSYGYTF TGTGCCAGCAGCGTCTCCACCGACAGCTATGGCTACACCTTC
TRBJ1-2 TRBV6-6 NA NA CASSYRGGDGYTF TGTGCCAGCAGTTACCGGGGAGGGGATGGCTACACCTTC
TRBJ2-1 TRBV4-3 few TRBD2 CASSPQTSGNYNEQFF TGCGCCAGCAGCCCTCAGACTAGCGGGAATTACAATGAGCAGTTCTTC
TRBJ1-5 TRBV10-3 few NA CAIGQYSNQPQHF TGTGCCATCGGACAGTATAGCAATCAGCCCCAGCATTTT
TRBJ1-5 TRBV4-2 NA TRBD1 CASSQDLGDRGVQPQHF TGTGCCAGCAGCCAAGATCTCGGGGACAGGGGAGTTCAGCCCCAGCATTTT
TRBJ2-2 TRBV25-1 NA TRBD1 CASHDRATGELFF TGTGCCAGCCACGACAGGGCCACCGGGGAGCTGTTTTTT
TRBJ2-1 TRBV7-9 NA TRBD1 CASSVRGSSYNEQFF TGTGCCAGCAGCGTCAGGGGGTCCTCCTACAATGAGCAGTTCTTC
TRBJ2-7 TRBV7-8 few NA CASSSPGSWREQYF TGTGCCAGCAGCTCCCCCGGGTCTTGGCGGGAGCAGTACTTC
TRBJ2-1 TRBV7-4 few NA CASSLVYKSSYNEQFF TGTGCCAGCAGCTTAGTGTATAAGAGCTCCTACAATGAGCAGTTCTTC
TRBJ1-5 TRBV28 NA NA CASNPVSNQPQHF TGTGCCAGCAACCCAGTCTCCAATCAGCCCCAGCATTTT
TRBJ2-1 TRBV28 few TRBD2 CASRKGGTSAYNEQFF TGTGCCAGCAGAAAGGGAGGGACTAGCGCATACAATGAGCAGTTCTTC
TRBJ2-1 TRBV19 few TRBD1 CASAARDRGSNEQFF TGTGCCAGTGCCGCCAGGGACAGGGGTTCCAATGAGCAGTTCTTC
TRBJ2-1 TRBV2 few TRBD1 CASRRGTGLGNEQFF TGTGCCAGCAGACGAGGGACAGGGTTGGGGAATGAGCAGTTCTTC
TRBJ1-2 TRBV7-9 NA NA CASSLAVDSNYGYTF TGTGCCAGCAGCTTAGCGGTCGACAGTAACTATGGCTACACCTTC
TRBJ2-5 TRBV7-2 few NA CASSLAQGQETQYF TGTGCCAGCAGCTTAGCGCAGGGGCAAGAGACCCAGTACTTC
TRBJ2-5 TRBV20-1 few NA CSAPRETQYF TGCAGTGCTCCCAGAGAGACCCAGTACTTC
TRBJ2-6 TRBV14 many NA CASSYRAAGANVLTF TGTGCCAGCAGCTACAGAGCGGCTGGGGCCAACGTCCTGACTTTC
TRBJ2-3 TRBV5-1 NA TRBD2 CASSLLLAGDTDTQYF TGCGCCAGCAGCTTGTTACTAGCGGGTGACACAGATACGCAGTATTTT
TRBJ2-1 TRBV5-1 few TRBD2 CASSPPGLAGVNEQFF TGCGCCAGCAGCCCCCCGGGACTAGCGGGAGTTAATGAGCAGTTCTTC
TRBJ2-7 TRBV28 few TRBD1 CASSPGTGILGEQYF TGTGCCAGCAGTCCTGGGACAGGTATCTTGGGGGAGCAGTACTTC
TRBJ1-5 TRBV28 few TRBD1 CASLGQGNQPQHF TGTGCCAGCCTTGGACAGGGGAATCAGCCCCAGCATTTT
TRBJ1-2 TRBV7-9 NA TRBD1 CASSLGMGQNYGYTF TGTGCCAGCAGCTTAGGAATGGGACAGAACTATGGCTACACCTTC
TRBJ2-5 TRBV28 NA TRBD2 CASSRLADAEETQYF TGTGCCAGCAGTCGACTAGCGGACGCTGAAGAGACCCAGTACTTC
TRBJ2-1 TRBV6-4 NA TRBD2 CASSATSQPSGQQFF TGTGCCAGCAGTGCGACTAGCCAACCGTCGGGCCAGCAGTTCTTC
TRBJ1-1 TRBV29-1 few TRBD1 CSVDGQATEAFF TGCAGCGTTGACGGACAGGCCACTGAAGCTTTCTTT
TRBJ2-1 TRBV7-3 few TRBD2 CASSSPGLAVSEQFF TGTGCCAGCAGCTCTCCGGGACTAGCGGTTTCGGAGCAGTTCTTC
TRBJ2-1 TRBV5-1 NA NA CASTPARGSEGSFYNEQFF TGCGCCAGCACCCCGGCCCGGGGAAGCGAAGGGTCCTTTTACAATGAGCAGTTCTTC
TRBJ1-1 TRBV29-1 few TRBD1 CSGGRGTGGTEAFF TGCAGCGGGGGACGAGGGACAGGGGGCACTGAAGCTTTCTTT
TRBJ2-7 TRBV7-2 few TRBD1 CASSLGGTGPTYEQYF TGTGCCAGCAGCTTAGGCGGGACAGGACCCACCTACGAGCAGTACTTC
TRBJ2-3 TRBV28 few TRBD2 CASSPHGLRETDTQYF TGTGCCAGCAGTCCGCACGGTCTGCGGGAGACAGATACGCAGTATTTT
TRBJ2-1 TRBV6-1 NA TRBD1 CASSGTGISYNEQFF TGTGCCAGCAGCGGGACAGGGATCTCCTACAATGAGCAGTTCTTC
TRBJ1-5 TRBV19 few NA CASSYSNQPQHF TGTGCCAGTAGTTATAGCAATCAGCCCCAGCATTTT
TRBJ1-5 TRBV6-5 NA NA CASSYSDRSNQPQHF TGTGCCAGCAGTTACTCCGACAGGAGCAATCAGCCCCAGCATTTT
TRBJ2-7 TRBV29-1 few NA CSVDDFYEQYF TGCAGCGTTGATGACTTCTACGAGCAGTACTTC
TRBJ2-1 TRBV9 NA TRBD2 CASSSSSGRYHEQFF TGTGCCAGCAGCTCCTCCAGCGGGAGATACCATGAGCAGTTCTTC
TRBJ2-7 TRBV9 few NA CASSVDPSGAYEQYF TGTGCCAGCAGCGTAGATCCGTCAGGTGCCTACGAGCAGTACTTC
TRBJ1-5 TRBV28 NA NA CASTRAFYSNQPQHF TGTGCCAGCACCCGTGCCTTCTATAGCAATCAGCCCCAGCATTTT
TRBJ1-2 TRBV29-1 few TRBD1 CSVEGGQGKWVTNYGYTF TGCAGCGTTGAAGGGGGACAGGGGAAATGGGTAACTAACTATGGCTACACCTTC